These 15 T cell receptor beta chains originate from one sample sequenced in a study of lymphopenia after photon versus proton radiotherapy (dated by TCRdb to the late 2010s). The library was prepared using the immunoSEQ multiplex PCR assay. Here the immuneACCESS table is served through TCRdb, limited to in-frame sequences with V and J called. Missing clones are a known gap in these copies; in checked studies unresolved V genes cover under half, and the rest lacks a known reason. This sample lists around 42,000 clones; 85% to 90% were detected once. Of the sample, over 2% is held by the ten largest clones. Sequencing was performed on peripheral blood, taken from a patient treated with photon-based radiotherapy. The receptor set was obtained from a man aged 35 to 55 with gastric cancer.

This chain links TRBV15 with TRBJ1-4; TRBD1 aligns across 10 bases. The CDR3 runs to 16 residues. V shed 1 base, J shed 10 bases, and the junction held 9 bases outside the gene matches. Looked up from germline, CDR1 is LNHNV and CDR2 is YYDKDF (reference sequence). This CDR3 reads CATSRGVGQGDRKLFF. The CDR3 bases are TGTGCCACCAGCAGAGGTGTCGGACAGGGGGATCGAAAACTGTTTTTT.

The DNA for the CDR3 is TGTGCCAGCAGCCAAGATCTTACCCTCAGCACAGATACGCAGTATTTT. This gives the protein CASSQDLTLSTDTQYF. The V and J genes are TRBV4-2 and TRBJ2-3, with D unclear. The V end lost 0 bases, the J end lost 0 bases, and 10 bases lay between the germline ends. This CDR3 is 16 amino acids long. CDR1 and CDR2 (germline): LGHNA, YNFKEQ.

This clone was detected once. The chain employs TRBV7-9 and TRBJ2-1; 11 bases match TRBD1. The CDR3 runs 15 residues. Trimming removed 6 bases from V and 2 bases from J; junction bases left unmatched: 3. From germline, CDR1 is SEHNR and CDR2 FQNEAQ (reference sequence). Here the CDR3 DNA reads TGTGCCAGCAGGTCGGGACAGGGGGCCTACAATGAGCAGTTCTTC. Its translation is CASRSGQGAYNEQFF.

This chain links TRBV5-1 with TRBJ2-5, with D possibly being TRBD1 or TRBD2 (6 bases each). V was shortened by 4 bases and J by 4 bases, with 17 bases between the two germline ends. Looked up from germline, CDR1 is SGHRS and CDR2 is YFSETQ. The CDR3 is 15 amino acids. The chain's CDR3 is CASSAGTMIGETQYF. The CDR3 DNA reads TGCGCCAGCAGCGCGGGGACAATGATAGGAGAGACCCAGTACTTC.

V usage is TRBV27 and J usage is TRBJ2-7; TRBD1 matches at 8 bases. The V gene end was trimmed by 5 bases and the J gene end by 2 bases; junction bases not matched to a gene: 5. Germline CDR1 and CDR2: MNHEY and SMNVEV (reference sequence). The CDR3 has 14 residues. CDR3 DNA: TGTGCCAGCAGTCCCCACAGGGGGGCCTACGAGCAGTACTTC. This gives the protein CASSPHRGAYEQYF.

The J gene is TRBJ2-5, the V gene TRBV5-6; D might be TRBD1 or TRBD2, each matching 5 bases. This CDR3 comprises 16 residues. Germline V CDR1 and CDR2: SGHDT, YYEEEE. V gave up 3 bases and J gave up 7 bases, with 22 bases separating them. CDR3: CASSYRFRGLDGTQYF. CDR3 DNA: TGTGCCAGCAGCTACCGATTCCGGGGCCTCGATGGGACCCAGTACTTC.

The chain joins TRBV30 to TRBJ1-1, with 8 positions matching TRBD1. Germline loops: CDR1 GTSNPN, CDR2 SVGIG (reference sequence). The CDR3 totals 15 residues. The V segment lost 5 bases and the J segment 6 bases; nucleotides outside the gene matches: 14. The CDR3 sequence: CAWGPGDRSGSEAFF. The CDR3 DNA sequence: TGTGCCTGGGGGCCTGGGGACAGGTCGGGGTCTGAAGCTTTCTTT.

This chain uses TRBV4-3 with TRBJ2-7; tentatively, D is TRBD2 (6 bases). CDR1 and CDR2 (germline): LGHNA, YSLEER. CDR3 length: 13 amino acids. V was cut by 4 bases and J by 6 bases, with 13 bases left in between. CDR3 amino acids: CASSPRLDGEQYF. DNA of the CDR3: TGCGCCAGCAGCCCAAGACTAGACGGCGAGCAGTACTTC.

The chain combines TRBV4-1 with TRBJ1-2; D is possibly TRBD1 (5 bases). Germline CDR1 reads MGHRA; CDR2 reads YSYEKL. V dropped 1 base and J dropped 1 base, with 16 bases sitting between them. The CDR3 runs to 17 residues. CDR3 DNA: TGCGCCAGCAGCCAAGCCGGGGCCAGGCTAGATAACTATGGCTACACCTTC. Translation: CASSQAGARLDNYGYTF.

The chain joins TRBV6-5 to TRBJ2-5; the match to TRBD2 covers 8 bases. The CDR3 consists of 15 residues. Trimming removed 4 bases from V and 2 bases from J; junction bases left unmatched: 6. The germline gives CDR1 MNHEY, CDR2 SVGAGI. CDR3 region: CASSWGLEAQETQYF. The CDR3 DNA is TGTGCCAGCAGTTGGGGACTAGAGGCACAAGAGACCCAGTACTTC.

This clone was seen a handful of times. The V gene is TRBV9, the J gene TRBJ2-1, with TRBD2 matching 7 bases. V shed 3 bases, J shed 9 bases, and the junction held 6 bases outside the gene matches. CDR3 length equals 13 residues. Germline assignment: CDR1 SGDLS and CDR2 YYNGEE. CDR3: CASSALLAVEQFF. CDR3 coding DNA: TGTGCCAGCAGCGCGTTGCTAGCGGTTGAGCAGTTCTTC.

This chain joins TRBV27 and TRBJ2-1, with 9 bases aligning to TRBD1. J gave up 5 bases and V 8 bases, and 4 bases lay outside the gene matches. The V gene's germline CDR1 is MNHEY and CDR2 SMNVEV (reference sequence). This CDR3 has 13 residues. The CDR3 region is CASGWTGDNEQFF. The CDR3 nucleotides read TGTGCCAGCGGCTGGACAGGGGACAATGAGCAGTTCTTC.

The chain recombines TRBV29-1 with TRBJ2-5; 10 bases line up with TRBD1. J was trimmed by 7 bases and V by 5 bases; bases with no gene match: 13. The CDR3 contains 15 residues. The germline CDR1 and CDR2 sequences are SQVTM and ANQGSEA. The CDR3 spells CSVLPGGTGAATQYF. The DNA of the CDR3 is TGCAGCGTTTTACCAGGTGGGACAGGGGCGGCGACCCAGTACTTC. Combining the CDR3 with reference TRBV29-1 and TRBJ2-5 gives the whole variable domain SAVISQKPSRDICQRGTSLTIQCQVDSQVTMMFWYRQQPGQSLTLIATANQGSEATYESGFVIDKFPISRPNLTFSTLTVSNMSPEDSSIYLCSVLPGGTGAATQYFGPGTRLLVL.

The V call is TRBV5-1, the J call TRBJ1-3; D is perhaps TRBD1 (5 bases). Germline V gene data show CDR1 as SGHRS and CDR2 as YFSETQ. CDR3 length equals 15 residues. Trimming removed 5 bases at V and 0 bases at J, with 12 bases between. Here the CDR3 reads CASSLTGDSGNTIYF. The CDR3 region has the DNA TGCGCCAGCAGTCTAACAGGCGACTCTGGAAACACCATATATTTT.

The chain joins TRBV15 to TRBJ1-5; the D gene is possibly TRBD1 (5 bases). The V gene lost 2 bases and the J gene lost 0 bases, with 8 bases spanning the gap. The CDR3 covers 15 residues. The germline V gene has CDR1 LNHNV and CDR2 YYDKDF (reference sequence). CDR3 protein: CATSRPDSSNQPQHF. The CDR3 bases are TGTGCCACCAGCAGACCAGACAGTAGCAATCAGCCCCAGCATTTT.